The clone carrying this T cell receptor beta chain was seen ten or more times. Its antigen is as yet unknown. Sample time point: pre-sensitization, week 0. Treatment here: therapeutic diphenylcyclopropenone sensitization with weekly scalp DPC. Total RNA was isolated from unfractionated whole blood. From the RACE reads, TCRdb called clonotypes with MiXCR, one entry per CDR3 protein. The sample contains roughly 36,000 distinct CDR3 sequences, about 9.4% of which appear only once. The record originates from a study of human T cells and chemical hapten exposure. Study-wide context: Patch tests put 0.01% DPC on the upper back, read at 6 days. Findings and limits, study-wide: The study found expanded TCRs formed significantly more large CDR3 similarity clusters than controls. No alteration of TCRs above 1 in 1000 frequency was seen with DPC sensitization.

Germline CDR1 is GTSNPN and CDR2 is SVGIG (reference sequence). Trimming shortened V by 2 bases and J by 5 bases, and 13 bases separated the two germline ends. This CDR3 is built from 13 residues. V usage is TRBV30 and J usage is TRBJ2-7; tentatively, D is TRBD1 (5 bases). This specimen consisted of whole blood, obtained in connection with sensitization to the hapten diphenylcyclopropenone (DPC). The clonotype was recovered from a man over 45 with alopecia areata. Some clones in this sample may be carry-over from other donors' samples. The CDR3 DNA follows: TGTGCCTGGAGTAAGTTCGGACAACACGAGCAGTACTTC. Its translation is CAWSKFGQHEQYF. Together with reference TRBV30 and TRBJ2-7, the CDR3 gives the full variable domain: SQTIHQWPATLVQPVGSPLSLECTVEGTSNPNLYWYRQAAGRGLQLLFYSVGIGQISSEVPQNLSASRPQDRQFILSSKKLLLSDSGFYLCAWSKFGQHEQYFGPGTRLTVT.